The 21 T cell receptor beta chains listed next were all sequenced from one sample in a study of CD8+CD57+ T cells in acquired aplastic anemia. The study profiled TCR beta VDJ and CDR3 using genomic DNA as template. Each CDR3 protein is one row after TCRdb ran MiXCR on the reads. The repertoire holds about 220,000 distinct CDR3 sequences, with 34% as singletons. Sequencing input: sorted CD4+, CD8+, or CD8+CD57+ T cells (not recorded which) from PBMCs. These receptor sequences come from a human donor in good health, serving as a control.

This clonotype has a count of ten or more. The V call is TRBV20-1, the J call TRBJ2-5, with TRBD2 identical over 14 bases. Trimming took 5 bases from V and 3 from J; bases not matched to a gene: 2. CDR3 length equals 14 residues. Germline CDR1 reads DFQATT; CDR2 reads SNEGSKA (reference sequence). DNA for the CDR3: TGCAGTGCTGGACTAGCGGGGGGAAAAGAGACCCAGTACTTC. Encoded protein: CSAGLAGGKETQYF.

This clonotype was counted only a few times. The rearrangement links TRBV6-6 to TRBJ2-5; 9 bases are shared with TRBD1. J was trimmed by 5 bases and V by 2 bases; bases with no gene match: 6. This CDR3 has 15 residues. CDR1 MNHNY and CDR2 SVGAGI come from the germline V gene (reference sequence). DNA for the CDR3: TGTGCCAGCAGTTACGTCGGGACAGGGAGGGAGACCCAGTACTTC. This codes for CASSYVGTGRETQYF.

The chain joins TRBV12-3 or TRBV12-4 to TRBJ2-2, with a weak D call TRBD1 (6 bases). The CDR3 is made up of 15 amino acids. Trimming stripped 1 base from V and 5 bases from J, with 11 bases between. The CDR3 DNA sequence: TGTGCCAGCAGTTTAGTGACTACAGGGACCGGGGAGCTGTTTTTT. Residues: CASSLVTTGTGELFF.

The chain uses TRBV7-2 and TRBJ2-2; the D is unclear. CDR1 SGHTA and CDR2 FQGNSA come from the germline V gene. The CDR3 sequence is 16 residues long. V dropped 0 bases and J dropped 6 bases, with 14 bases sitting between them. CDR3 loop: CASSLAAYRVPGELFF. The CDR3 region has the DNA TGTGCCAGCAGCTTAGCTGCGTACCGCGTCCCCGGGGAGCTGTTTTTT.

This sequence joins TRBV4-2 and TRBJ2-1; 11 positions match TRBD2. The CDR3 has 15 amino acids. Germline V lookup: CDR1 LGHNA, CDR2 YNFKEQ. Unmatched junction bases numbered 6, after V lost 5 bases and J lost 6 bases. The CDR3 nucleotides read TGTGCCAGCAGCAATAGCGGGGGGGCCCTCAATGAGCAGTTCTTC. Amino acids: CASSNSGGALNEQFF.

The chain uses TRBV10-3 and TRBJ1-2; 8 bases agree with TRBD1. This CDR3 has 16 residues. The V and J ends lost 8 bases and 0 bases, in that order; junction bases with no gene match: 11. Germline V gives CDR1 ENHRY, CDR2 SYGVKD. CDR3 sequence reads: CAIRTGMNLPNYGYTF. In nucleotides, the CDR3 is TGTGCCATCCGGACAGGGATGAACCTACCTAACTATGGCTACACCTTC.

This clonotype has a count of ten or more. The CDR3 loop is CSAKTRKVPYEQYF. CDR3 nucleotide sequence: TGCAGTGCAAAGACTAGGAAGGTTCCCTACGAGCAGTACTTC. The V gene is TRBV20-1, the J gene TRBJ2-7, with D perhaps matching TRBD2 (6 bases). The germline CDR1 and CDR2 sequences are DFQATT and SNEGSKA (reference sequence). This CDR3 is 14 amino acids long. V lost 6 bases, J lost 2 bases, and 17 bases lay in between.

The V gene is TRBV4-1, the J gene TRBJ1-1; 10 nucleotides agree with TRBD1. The V and J ends lost 5 bases and 5 bases, in that order; junction bases with no gene match: 8. This CDR3 region has 15 residues. Germline lookup yields CDR1 MGHRA and CDR2 YSYEKL. The CDR3 loop is CASSATGGGGTEAFF. CDR3 nucleotides: TGCGCCAGCAGCGCGACAGGGGGCGGGGGTACTGAAGCTTTCTTT.

DNA for the CDR3: TGTGCCAGCAGTCCGGGACCCTCTGGAAACACCATATATTTT. Amino acid sequence: CASSPGPSGNTIYF. The rearrangement links TRBV6-1 to TRBJ1-3, with D perhaps matching TRBD1 (5 bases). The V and J ends lost 5 bases and 0 bases respectively, with 8 bases between them. The germline V gene encodes CDR1 MNHNS and CDR2 SASEGT. The CDR3 loop spans 14 amino acids.

This clonotype was seen at least ten times. The genes are TRBV4-1 and TRBJ2-3; D is uncertain. The CDR3 covers 12 residues. Germline-derived CDR1 and CDR2 are MGHRA and YSYEKL. Trimming stripped 1 base from V and 6 bases from J, with 5 bases between. The CDR3 is CASSQVYDTQYF. The CDR3 nucleotides are TGCGCCAGCAGCCAAGTTTATGATACGCAGTATTTT.

The chain joins TRBV19 to TRBJ2-7; possible D gene TRBD2, 6 bases. CDR1 and CDR2 from the germline V gene are LNHDA and SQIVND (reference sequence). CDR3 length equals 17 residues. V was clipped by 9 bases and J by 0 bases, with 24 bases between them. The CDR3 reads CASSLRPAGPSSYEQYF. Here the CDR3 DNA reads TGTGCCAGCAGCTTAAGGCCAGCGGGTCCTAGCTCCTACGAGCAGTACTTC.

The chain has TRBV6-2 or TRBV6-3 and TRBJ2-1; 12 bases are shared with TRBD2. The germline gives CDR1 MNHEY, CDR2 SVGEGT. The J segment lost 0 bases and the V segment lost 1 base, leaving 4 bases of the junction unmatched. The CDR3 runs to 18 residues. In DNA form, the CDR3 reads TGTGCCAGCAGTTACTGGACTAGCGGGATCCACTCCTACAATGAGCAGTTCTTC. Translation: CASSYWTSGIHSYNEQFF.

This clonotype was counted many times. This chain joins TRBV2 and TRBJ2-7; 13 bases agree with TRBD2. Germline-derived CDR1 and CDR2 are SNHLY and FYNNEI. J lost 1 base, V lost 9 bases, and 3 bases had no gene match. The CDR3 is 14 residues long. In DNA, the CDR3 is TGTGCCAGTGGGACTAGCGGGGCGTCCTACGAGCAGTACTTC. This gives the protein CASGTSGASYEQYF.

The J gene is TRBJ2-7, the V gene TRBV20-1, with 10 bases aligning to TRBD2. The CDR3 is 15 residues long. Germline CDR1 reads DFQATT; CDR2 reads SNEGSKA (reference sequence). Losses at the gene ends were 4 bases for V and 3 bases for J; bases not matched to a gene: 9. CDR3 DNA: TGCAGTGCTACCAGCGGGAGGGGACGGTTCTACGAGCAGTACTTC. Translation gives CSATSGRGRFYEQYF.

This clonotype was counted many times. The rearrangement links TRBV6-5 to TRBJ2-7; D possibly corresponds to TRBD1 (5 bases). Trimming left V 2 bases short and J 3 bases short, with 11 bases between. Germline assignment: CDR1 MNHEY and CDR2 SVGAGI. The CDR3 has 14 residues. CDR3 sequence: CASSYVQGNYEQYF. The CDR3 coding sequence is TGTGCCAGCAGTTACGTGCAGGGTAACTACGAGCAGTACTTC.

This clonotype was observed a few times. This rearrangement joins TRBV28 to TRBJ1-2, with 7 bases identical to TRBD1. The CDR3 loop spans 14 amino acids. Looked up from germline, CDR1 is MDHEN and CDR2 is SYDVKM. V gave up 5 bases and J gave up 7 bases; unmatched junction bases: 10. CDR3: CASSLLTGTFGYTF. In nucleotides, the CDR3 is TGTGCCAGCAGTCTTCTGACAGGGACGTTTGGCTACACCTTC.

There are many counts of this clonotype. The chain couples TRBV11-2 to TRBJ2-3, with D perhaps being TRBD1 or TRBD2 (5 bases each). Trimming pared 1 base from V and 2 bases from J, leaving 10 bases between. Germline loops: CDR1 SGHAT, CDR2 FQNNGV. The CDR3 length is 15 residues. CDR3 sequence (DNA): TGTGCCAGCAGCTTAGGGGGACCCGCCACAGATACGCAGTATTTT. Translating gives CASSLGGPATDTQYF. The variable domain in full, with the rest retrieved from reference TRBV11-2 and TRBJ2-3, is EAGVAQSPRYKIIEKRQSVAFWCNPISGHATLYWYQQILGQGPKLLIQFQNNGVVDDSQLPKDRFSAERLKGVDSTLKIQPAKLEDSAVYLCASSLGGPATDTQYFGPGTRLTVL.

The gene calls are TRBV6-2 or TRBV6-3 and TRBJ1-1; TRBD1 is a possible D gene (6 bases). Trimming cost V 10 bases and J 5 bases, with 20 bases left between them. CDR3 length equals 14 residues. The V gene's germline CDR1 is MNHEY and CDR2 SVGEGT. The CDR3 region has the DNA TGTGCCACACAGTGGACAGACTCTATGACTGAAGCTTTCTTT. Translated: CATQWTDSMTEAFF.

This clonotype appeared many times. The J gene is TRBJ2-5, the V gene TRBV7-9, with D maybe TRBD2 (6 bases). CDR1 SEHNR and CDR2 FQNEAQ come from the germline V gene (reference sequence). There are 14 residues in the CDR3. V lost 5 bases, J lost 2 bases, and 12 bases lay in between. The DNA for the CDR3 is TGTGCCAGCAGCCGACTAGGGCAGCAAGAGACCCAGTACTTC. Translating it yields CASSRLGQQETQYF.

V and J are TRBV6-2 or TRBV6-3 and TRBJ1-3, with a tentative D call TRBD1 (6 bases). The germline CDR1 and CDR2 sequences are MNHEY and SVGEGT. The CDR3 totals 17 residues. V shed 4 bases and J shed 7 bases, with 23 bases lying between them. CDR3 nucleotides: TGTGCCAGCAGTTTCTTCGCCAGGGGAGTTATGCGTAACACCATATATTTT. This sequence encodes CASSFFARGVMRNTIYF.

At least ten counts were recorded for this clonotype. This chain joins TRBV2 and TRBJ1-2; TRBD1 might be the D (5 bases). This CDR3 spans 13 amino acids. V gave up 3 bases and J gave up 4 bases, with 9 bases separating them. In germline, CDR1 is SNHLY, CDR2 FYNNEI. CDR3 region: CASSERQIYGYTF. The CDR3 coding sequence is TGTGCCAGCAGTGAGCGACAGATCTATGGCTACACCTTC.